Shown below are 14 T cell receptor beta chains from a single sample sequenced in a study of CD8+ T cells in alopecia areata. RNA was isolated and reverse transcribed to cDNA, the sequencing template. The protocol was immunoSEQ multiplex PCR, while the TCRdb copy is restricted to in-frame clones and leaves out a portion. The sample shows 110,000 to 150,000 clones, 75% to 85% of them seen only once. Treatment here: oral pan-JAK inhibitor, 5-10 mg twice daily. Here the sequenced sample was CD8+ T cells sorted from blood, taken at week 4, from a patient treated with tofacitinib. The source of these receptors is a human donor with alopecia areata.

This clone was observed a handful of times. This sample includes further DNA sequences coding for the same CDR3. The chain is built from TRBV7-9 and TRBJ2-1, with a tentative D call TRBD2 (5 bases). The V gene's germline CDR1 is SEHNR and CDR2 FQNEAQ (reference sequence). V lost 1 base and J 7 bases, leaving 5 bases between the germline ends. CDR3 length: 12 amino acids. CDR3 amino acids: CASSLGRNEQFF. The CDR3 DNA reads as TGTGCCAGCAGCTTAGGGAGGAATGAGCAGTTCTTC. The full variable domain, in which reference TRBV7-9 and TRBJ2-1 provide the parts outside the CDR3, is DTGVSQNPRHKITKRGQNVTFRCDPISEHNRLYWYRQTLGQGPEFLTYFQNEAQLEKSRLLSDRFSAERPKGSFSTLEIQRTEQGDSAMYLCASSLGRNEQFFGPGTRLTVL.

The rearrangement uses TRBV7-8 and TRBJ2-2; D possibly uses TRBD1 or TRBD2 (5 bases each). This CDR3 is built from 16 residues. Germline V gives CDR1 SGHVS, CDR2 FQNEAQ. Trimming pared 1 base from V and 5 bases from J, leaving 14 bases between. In nucleotides, the CDR3 is TGTGCCAGCAGCTTAGGCTTGGGGCGCGGGACCGGGGAGCTGTTTTTT. Encoded protein: CASSLGLGRGTGELFF.

The V gene is TRBV29-1, the J gene TRBJ2-7; tentatively, D is TRBD2 (5 bases). The CDR3 is 15 residues long. The germline CDR1 and CDR2 sequences are SQVTM and ANQGSEA. V lost 0 bases and J lost 2, with 14 bases in between. CDR3 loop: CSVEEAGSLPYEQYF. CDR3 coding DNA: TGCAGCGTTGAAGAGGCTGGGAGTTTACCCTACGAGCAGTACTTC.

The chain has TRBV28 and TRBJ1-5; a possible D gene is TRBD1 (5 bases). The V and J ends lost 3 bases and 7 bases respectively, with 25 bases between them. The CDR3 extends over 18 amino acids. Germline V CDR1 and CDR2: MDHEN, SYDVKM. CDR3 in DNA: TGTGCCAGCAGTTTGGGGGGACCATCAGGAGGGCTGGGGCAGCCCCAGCATTTT. The encoded protein is CASSLGGPSGGLGQPQHF.

This clone was picked up one time. The V call is TRBV12-5, the J call TRBJ2-7; 9 bases are a match to TRBD1. J was trimmed by 5 bases and V by 1 base; bases with no gene match: 0. The germline gives CDR1 LGHNT, CDR2 FRNRAP. The CDR3 is 13 amino acids. The CDR3 protein is CASGLGQGDEQYF. The CDR3 DNA reads as TGTGCTAGTGGTTTGGGACAGGGGGACGAGCAGTACTTC.

V and J are TRBV7-2 and TRBJ2-7; D is perhaps TRBD2 (7 bases). Trimming stripped 2 bases from V and 6 bases from J, with 17 bases between. This CDR3 region has 15 residues. Germline V gene lookup returns CDR1 SGHTA and CDR2 FQGNSA. CDR3 sequence reads: CASSLNGGPGSEQYF. DNA for the CDR3: TGTGCCAGCAGCTTAAACGGGGGGCCCGGAAGCGAGCAGTACTTC.

The rearrangement joins TRBV5-1 to TRBJ2-1, with a weak D call TRBD1 (6 bases). The V and J ends lost 0 bases and 2 bases respectively, with 15 bases between them. Germline assignment: CDR1 SGHRS and CDR2 YFSETQ. The CDR3 totals 17 residues. CDR3 in amino acids: CASSLAHFKGAYNEQFF. Written as DNA, the CDR3 is TGCGCCAGCAGCTTGGCCCACTTTAAGGGGGCCTACAATGAGCAGTTCTTC. Based on the CDR3 plus reference TRBV5-1 and TRBJ2-1, the full variable domain is KAGVTQTPRYLIKTRGQQVTLSCSPISGHRSVSWYQQTPGQGLQFLFEYFSETQRNKGNFPGRFSGRQFSNSRSEMNVSTLELGDSALYLCASSLAHFKGAYNEQFFGPGTRLTVL.

This chain uses TRBV4-1 with TRBJ2-3, with D maybe TRBD2 (5 bases). This CDR3 spans 13 amino acids. CDR1 MGHRA and CDR2 YSYEKL come from the germline V gene. The V end was cut by 3 bases, the J end by 2 bases, with 6 bases between. The CDR3 DNA is TGCGCCAGCAGCCAGACTAACACAGATACGCAGTATTTT. Its translation is CASSQTNTDTQYF.

The V gene is TRBV7-9, the J gene TRBJ1-2; 10 positions match TRBD1. The CDR3 sequence is 13 residues long. V shed 5 bases and J 8 bases; nucleotides not matched to a gene: 5. Germline assignment: CDR1 SEHNR and CDR2 FQNEAQ (reference sequence). CDR3: CASSPGTGVGYTF. The CDR3 DNA follows: TGTGCCAGCAGCCCTGGGACAGGGGTAGGCTACACCTTC.

This chain connects TRBV6-5 to TRBJ1-1; D not certain. V was pared by 2 bases and J by 2 bases, with 9 bases between. Germline lookup yields CDR1 MNHEY and CDR2 SVGAGI. There are 14 residues in the CDR3. The CDR3 DNA follows: TGTGCCAGCAGTTACCACGTCAGAAACACTGAAGCTTTCTTT. Translating gives CASSYHVRNTEAFF.

This rearrangement joins TRBV7-9 to TRBJ2-7; D gene ambiguous. Trimming left V 4 bases short and J 4 bases short, with 8 bases between. The germline V gene encodes CDR1 SEHNR and CDR2 FQNEAQ (reference sequence). This CDR3 has 12 amino acids. CDR3 in amino acids: CASSSAAYEQYF. CDR3 nucleotides: TGTGCCAGCAGCTCCGCAGCGTACGAGCAGTACTTC.

The rearrangement links TRBV27 to TRBJ2-5; 9 bases align to TRBD1. Germline CDR1 is MNHEY and CDR2 is SMNVEV (reference sequence). The V segment lost 5 bases and the J segment 4 bases; nucleotides outside the gene matches: 8. The CDR3 contains 15 residues. This chain's CDR3 is CASSPVTGGRETQYF. The DNA of the CDR3 is TGTGCCAGCAGTCCCGTGACAGGGGGACGAGAGACCCAGTACTTC.

This clone turned up a few times. The chain recombines TRBV6-1 with TRBJ2-7, with 10 positions matching TRBD1. Trimming took 4 bases from V and 4 from J; bases not matched to a gene: 4. The CDR3 is made up of 14 amino acids. In germline, CDR1 is MNHNS, CDR2 SASEGT. This chain's CDR3 is CASSAGTGVYEQYF. The CDR3 region has the DNA TGTGCCAGCAGTGCCGGGACAGGGGTGTACGAGCAGTACTTC.

This clone has a single count. This CDR3 reads CASSLGASVLETQYF. CDR3 DNA sequence: TGTGCCAGCAGCTTAGGGGCCTCAGTTTTGGAGACCCAGTACTTC. This sequence joins TRBV7-9 and TRBJ2-5; no firm D call. The CDR3 extends over 15 amino acids. Trimming removed 1 base at V and 5 bases at J, with 14 bases between. Germline-derived CDR1 and CDR2 are SEHNR and FQNEAQ (reference sequence).